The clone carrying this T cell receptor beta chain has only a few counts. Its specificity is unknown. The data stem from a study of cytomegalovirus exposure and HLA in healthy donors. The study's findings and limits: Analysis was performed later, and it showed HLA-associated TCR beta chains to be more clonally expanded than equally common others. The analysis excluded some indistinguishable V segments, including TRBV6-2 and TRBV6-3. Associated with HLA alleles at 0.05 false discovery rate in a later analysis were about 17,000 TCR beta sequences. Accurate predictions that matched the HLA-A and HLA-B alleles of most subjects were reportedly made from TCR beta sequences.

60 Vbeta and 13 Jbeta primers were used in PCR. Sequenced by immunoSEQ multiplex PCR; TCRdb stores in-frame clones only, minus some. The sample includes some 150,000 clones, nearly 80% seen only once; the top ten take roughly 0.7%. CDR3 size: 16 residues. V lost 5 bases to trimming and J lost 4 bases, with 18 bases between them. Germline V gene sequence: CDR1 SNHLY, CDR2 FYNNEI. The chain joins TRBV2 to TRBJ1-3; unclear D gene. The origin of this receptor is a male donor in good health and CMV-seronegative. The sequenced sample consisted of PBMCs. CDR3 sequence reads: CASSPARGAGGNTIYF. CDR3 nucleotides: TGTGCCAGCAGTCCGGCGCGCGGCGCGGGGGGAAACACCATATATTTT. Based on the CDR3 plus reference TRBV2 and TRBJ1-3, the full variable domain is EPEVTQTPSHQVTQMGQEVILRCVPISNHLYFYWYRQILGQKVEFLVSFYNNEISEKSEIFDDQFSVERPDGSNFTLKIRSTKLEDSAMYFCASSPARGAGGNTIYFGEGSWLTVV.